The T cell receptor (beta chain) under discussion was sequenced for a study of blood T cells in healthy people across ages. This clonotype was observed a few times. A sample-barcoded 5' primer and a J-beta primer mix were used in a second PCR of roughly 6 to 11 cycles. TCRdb called the 5' RACE reads again in MiXCR, with one record for every CDR3 protein. The data contain about 970,000 distinct CDR3 sequences, roughly half of them singletons. Between the trimmed V and J ends, which lost 7 bases and 4 bases, there was a span of 19 bases. The CDR3 spans 15 residues. The material sequenced was blood. The source of this sequence is a woman aged 60-70 years in good health. V is TRBV12-3 or TRBV12-4 and J is TRBJ1-2; a weak D match, TRBD1 (6 bases). The CDR3 loop is CASITRVGGPYGYTF. The CDR3 DNA reads as TGTGCCAGCATCACAAGGGTTGGGGGGCCCTATGGCTACACCTTC.